These T cell receptor beta chains were read from a single sample in a study of T-cell memory formation after mild COVID-19. TCRdb called the 5' RACE reads again in MiXCR, with one record for every CDR3 protein. The sample holds around 150,000 distinct CDR3 sequences, roughly 10% seen once. What was sequenced was PBMCs or a T cell subset sorted from them (not recorded which). The receptors shown here come from a man younger than 35 who had mild COVID-19 (a few samples of this study predate the infection). Cell type and time point are not known. The CDR3 runs from the conserved cysteine through the conserved F or W. Fields, in order: clone size, D gene, J gene, V gene, CDR3 DNA, CDR3 protein. The D gene is left open where the match is weak. Clone size is shown for a subset of rows, as once, few, many or a class of expanded clone.

NA | TRBD1 | TRBJ2-1 | TRBV29-1 | TGCAGCGTTGAAGGGCATGGACAGGGGCTAAATGAGCAGTTCTTC | CSVEGHGQGLNEQFF
many | TRBD2 | TRBJ2-5 | TRBV11-2 | TGTGCCAGCAGCAAAGGGACTAGCGGGGGGTCCCAAGAGACCCAGTACTTC | CASSKGTSGGSQETQYF
once | NA | TRBJ1-1 | TRBV13 | TGTGCCAGCACCAACTCGGGAGACAGGTGGGGGTACATGAACACTGAAGCTTTCTTT | CASTNSGDRWGYMNTEAFF
few | NA | TRBJ1-4 | TRBV9 | TGTGCCAGCAGCAAGACGGGGCAGGGAAATGAAAAACTGTTTTTT | CASSKTGQGNEKLFF
NA | NA | TRBJ1-1 | TRBV7-9 | TGTGCCAGCAGCTTAAATGGCTTGGGGTTGGATGAAGCTTTCTTT | CASSLNGLGLDEAFF
NA | NA | TRBJ1-1 | TRBV7-3 | TGTGCCACTAAGCGGCAGCTGGACACTGAAGCTTTCTTT | CATKRQLDTEAFF
few | TRBD1 | TRBJ1-4 | TRBV12-3/TRBV12-4 | TGTGCCAGCACACCGGACAGGGGGCATCGGGAAAAACTGTTTTTT | CASTPDRGHREKLFF
few | TRBD1 | TRBJ1-1 | TRBV12-3/TRBV12-4 | TGTGCCAGCAGTTTAGTCCCGGGACAGCATGAAGCTTTCTTT | CASSLVPGQHEAFF
few | NA | TRBJ2-3 | TRBV28 | TGTGCCAGCCCCCCGAGGAGGGTGGGGACAGATACGCAGTATTTT | CASPPRRVGTDTQYF
NA | NA | TRBJ1-2 | TRBV29-1 | TGCAGCGTTCTGGGGTACAGGGCTAACTATGGCTACACCTTC | CSVLGYRANYGYTF
few | NA | TRBJ2-5 | TRBV7-2 | TGTGCCAGCAGCTTAGGACAGACTAGTTTGGGCGAGACCCAGTACTTC | CASSLGQTSLGETQYF
few | NA | TRBJ1-5 | TRBV12-3/TRBV12-4 | TGTGCCAGCAGTTTCGAAAATCAGCCCCAGCATTTT | CASSFENQPQHF
few | NA | TRBJ1-2 | TRBV12-3/TRBV12-4 | TGTGCCAGCAGTTTCGGGGAAGACTATGGCTACACCTTC | CASSFGEDYGYTF
few | NA | TRBJ1-3 | TRBV5-1 | TGCGCCAGCAGCGCCGGACTGTACTCTGGAAACACCATATATTTT | CASSAGLYSGNTIYF
NA | NA | TRBJ2-1 | TRBV20-1 | TGCGGAACCGACAGACCCATGGGCCATGAGCAGTTCTTC | CGTDRPMGHEQFF
few | NA | TRBJ1-2 | TRBV29-1 | NA | CSVYRENYVLHLRF
NA | NA | TRBJ2-2 | TRBV20-1 | TGCAGTGCTAGAGATCCGACAGGCTTAGGGACCGGGGAGCTGTTTTTT | CSARDPTGLGTGELFF
many | TRBD1 | TRBJ2-2 | TRBV27 | TGTGCCAGCAGTCCTTACCTTTCGACAGGGACCACCGGGGAGCTGTTTTTT | CASSPYLSTGTTGELFF
few | TRBD2 | TRBJ2-1 | TRBV20-1 | TGCAGTGCTGGCGGACTAGCCGGGAATGAGCAGTTCTTC | CSAGGLAGNEQFF
NA | NA | TRBJ2-3 | TRBV20-1 | TGCAGACCTAAGGACCGGGGCGGGACGCAGTATTTT | CRPKDRGGTQYF
few | NA | TRBJ2-2 | TRBV11-1 | TGTGCCAGCAGCTTACGGGGGTTGACCGGGGAGCTGTTTTTT | CASSLRGLTGELFF
few | NA | TRBJ2-5 | TRBV12-3/TRBV12-4 | TGTGCCAGCGCCAAGCGGGCCCAAGAGACCCAGTACTTC | CASAKRAQETQYF
NA | TRBD2 | TRBJ2-7 | TRBV27 | TGTGCCAGCAGTTTATCTGGGGGGGTAGTCCCCTACGAGCAGTACTTC | CASSLSGGVVPYEQYF
NA | NA | TRBJ2-1 | TRBV5-4 | TGTGCCAGCAGCTGGGGTGGGGGGCCCTACAATGAGCAGTTCTTC | CASSWGGGPYNEQFF
NA | NA | TRBJ1-1 | TRBV29-1 | TGCAGCGTTGTGAGGGTGAACACTGAAGCTTTCTTT | CSVVRVNTEAFF
NA | NA | TRBJ2-7 | TRBV6-2/TRBV6-3 | TGTGCCAGCAGTTATGACCTCATAAGGGAGCAGTACTTC | CASSYDLIREQYF
many | NA | TRBJ2-3 | TRBV15 | TGTGCCACCAGCAGGACCGGGGGCACAGATACGCAGTATTTT | CATSRTGGTDTQYF
NA | TRBD1 | TRBJ2-2 | TRBV12-3/TRBV12-4 | TGTGGCAGCAGTACCCCCTGGACAGGGATCACCGGGGAGCTGTTTTTT | CGSSTPWTGITGELFF
many | NA | TRBJ1-2 | TRBV12-3/TRBV12-4 | TGTGCCAGCAGTTTAAGAGGGGCCACTGGCTACACCTTC | CASSLRGATGYTF
few | TRBD1 | TRBJ1-5 | TRBV2 | TGTGCCAGCCGCCGGGACAGGGTCCATCAGCCCCAGCATTTT | CASRRDRVHQPQHF
many | NA | TRBJ2-1 | TRBV7-3 | TGTGCCAGCAGCCCGAGATTTAGCTCCTACAATGAGCAGTTCTTC | CASSPRFSSYNEQFF
NA | NA | TRBJ1-5 | TRBV12-3/TRBV12-4 | TGTGCCAGCACCCTGTTTCAGGGCGGGGGCAATCAGCCCCAGCATTTT | CASTLFQGGGNQPQHF
few | NA | TRBJ1-1 | TRBV5-1 | TGCGCCAGCAGCGTTGGTGAGTGGACGGTCGACGTTGAAGCTTTCTTT | CASSVGEWTVDVEAFF
NA | TRBD1 | TRBJ1-1 | TRBV27 | TGTGCCAGCAGGCAAGCCTGGGACAGGGAGAACACTGAAGCTTTCTTT | CASRQAWDRENTEAFF
NA | NA | TRBJ1-1 | TRBV20-1 | TGCAGTGCTAGAGAGTCGTTGAACACTGAAGCTTTCTTT | CSARESLNTEAFF